These 14 T cell receptor beta chains came from one sample sequenced in a study of T cells in Graves' hyperthyroidism and ophthalmopathy. Amplified TCR beta CDR3 regions derived from RNA transcripts. The TCR CDR3 was amplified in a first-round RT-PCR using the HTBI primer set. TCRdb reprocessed the multiplex PCR reads with MiXCR, giving one entry per CDR3 protein. Of a few hundred thousand distinct CDR3 sequences in the sample, about 14% were seen once. Sample: blood. The source of these receptors is a woman between 40 and 55 years old with Graves' hyperthyroidism.

For this clonotype: A clone one base away is much larger, so this may be a read error. This chain uses TRBV10-3 with TRBJ2-7; D is ambiguous. The V end lost 2 bases, the J end lost 5 bases, and 13 bases lay between the germline ends. Germline V gene sequence: CDR1 ENHRY, CDR2 SYGVKD. The CDR3 covers 14 residues. CDR3 nucleotide sequence: TGTGCCATCAGTGAGGGTAGGAGTCTGGACGAGCAGTACTTC. Its protein product is CAISEGRSLDEQYF.

This clonotype was seen ten or more times. The chain has TRBV28 and TRBJ1-3; tentative D call: TRBD1 (5 bases). Between the trimmed V and J ends, which lost 3 bases and 2 bases, there was a span of 8 bases. Per the germline V gene, CDR1 is MDHEN and CDR2 is SYDVKM. The CDR3 loop spans 14 amino acids. DNA of the CDR3: TGTGCCAGCAGTTTCCAGGGAGCTGGAAACACCATATATTTT. Translation: CASSFQGAGNTIYF.

This clonotype was found a few times. The CDR3 DNA sequence: TGTGCCAGCAGCTTTACTAGCGGGAGGGGTAATGAGCAGTTCTTC. Its protein product is CASSFTSGRGNEQFF. The gene calls are TRBV11-2 and TRBJ2-1, with 13 bases that match TRBD2. From germline, CDR1 is SGHAT and CDR2 FQNNGV. V shed 3 bases, J shed 7 bases, and the junction held 3 bases outside the gene matches. This CDR3 is 15 amino acids long.

This clonotype was seen ten or more times. The chain couples TRBV30 to TRBJ1-1; TRBD1 matches at 8 bases. With 2 bases clipped from V and 10 bases from J, the junction kept 9 bases outside the gene matches. The CDR3 consists of 13 residues. The germline CDR1 and CDR2 sequences are GTSNPN and SVGIG (reference sequence). The CDR3 here is CAWSPRTGTSAFF. The DNA for the CDR3 is TGTGCCTGGAGTCCCCGGACAGGGACTTCAGCTTTCTTT.

There are many counts of this clonotype. The chain is built from TRBV28 and TRBJ2-7; D not resolved. Between the trimmed V and J ends, which lost 3 bases and 2 bases, there was a span of 11 bases. Germline lookup yields CDR1 MDHEN and CDR2 SYDVKM. The CDR3 length is 14 residues. CDR3 bases: TGTGCCAGCAGTTTGGGTGACATTCCCTACGAGCAGTACTTC. This sequence encodes CASSLGDIPYEQYF.

This sequence joins TRBV6-1 and TRBJ2-6; D unclear. Trimming took off 6 bases at V and 3 bases at J, with 6 bases between the two ends. The V gene's germline CDR1 is MNHNS and CDR2 SASEGT. CDR3 length: 13 residues. Here the CDR3 reads CASRLGGANVLTF. The CDR3 DNA sequence: TGTGCCAGCAGGCTGGGTGGGGCCAACGTCCTGACTTTC.

This clonotype was picked up a small number of times. This chain links TRBV4-1 with TRBJ2-1; D not resolved. CDR3 length equals 13 residues. Trimming shortened V by 5 bases and J by 4 bases, and 9 bases separated the two germline ends. Germline V gives CDR1 MGHRA, CDR2 YSYEKL. CDR3 DNA sequence: TGCGCCAGCAGCAACAAAGGGTACAATGAGCAGTTCTTC. Translating gives CASSNKGYNEQFF.

In its sample, this clonotype was seen a few times. V gene TRBV14 combines with J gene TRBJ2-1, with 11 nucleotides matching TRBD2. Germline lookup yields CDR1 SGHDN and CDR2 FVKESK. The CDR3 extends over 18 amino acids. V was clipped by 3 bases and J by 4 bases; unmatched bases: 11. The CDR3 is CASSHRLAGLTKYNEQFF. CDR3 nucleotides: TGTGCCAGCAGCCACCGACTAGCGGGGCTGACCAAATACAATGAGCAGTTCTTC.

At least ten counts were recorded for this clonotype. The rearrangement joins TRBV10-3 to TRBJ2-3; maybe TRBD2 (5 bases). This CDR3 has 13 amino acids. Germline loops: CDR1 ENHRY, CDR2 SYGVKD. Trimming stripped 4 bases from V and 5 bases from J, with 10 bases between. The CDR3 spells CAISGQGGDTQYF. For the CDR3, the DNA is TGTGCCATCAGTGGACAAGGAGGAGATACGCAGTATTTT.

J is TRBJ2-1 and V is TRBV20-1; 10 bases are a match to TRBD2. V shed 1 base and J 7 bases; nucleotides not matched to a gene: 1. There are 13 residues in the CDR3. Per germline, CDR1 DFQATT and CDR2 SNEGSKA (reference sequence). Here the CDR3 reads CSARASGSNEQFF. The CDR3 DNA follows: TGCAGTGCTAGAGCTAGCGGGAGTAATGAGCAGTTCTTC.

This clonotype was seen a few times. The junction shows a germline mismatch at one end, possibly a read error. The V call is TRBV2, the J call TRBJ1-1, with no clear D. The germline V gene encodes CDR1 SNHLY and CDR2 FYNNEI. The CDR3 is made up of 13 amino acids. As DNA, the CDR3 is TGTGCCGGCAGTGAAATGGAGAACACTGAAGCTTTCTTT. Its protein is CAGSEMENTEAFF.

At least ten counts were recorded for this clonotype. One end of the junction fails to match germline, which may point to a read error. The J gene is TRBJ2-1, the V gene TRBV20-1, with D perhaps TRBD2 (6 bases). The CDR3 extends over 14 amino acids. CDR1 and CDR2 from the germline V gene are DFQATT and SNEGSKA (reference sequence). CDR3 DNA: TGCAGTGCCAGAGGACTAAATTCTGGCAATGAGCAGTTCTTC. Translated: CSARGLNSGNEQFF.

This clonotype has more than one count but fewer than ten. V gene TRBV5-1 combines with J gene TRBJ1-5; D possibly corresponds to TRBD1 (5 bases). CDR3 length: 15 amino acids. The germline V and J ends were trimmed by 0 bases and 6 bases, with 13 bases remaining between them. Germline-derived CDR1 and CDR2 are SGHRS and YFSETQ. As DNA, the CDR3 is TGCGCCAGCAGCTTGGATGGACATTTTCGTCAGCCCCAGCATTTT. Translating gives CASSLDGHFRQPQHF. The full variable domain, its missing parts supplied by reference TRBV5-1 and TRBJ1-5, is KAGVTQTPRYLIKTRGQQVTLSCSPISGHRSVSWYQQTPGQGLQFLFEYFSETQRNKGNFPGRFSGRQFSNSRSEMNVSTLELGDSALYLCASSLDGHFRQPQHFGDGTRLSIL.

This clonotype came up many times. V gene TRBV12-3 or TRBV12-4 combines with J gene TRBJ1-4, with 7 bases fitting TRBD1. This CDR3 has 14 amino acids. The V gene end was trimmed by 4 bases and the J gene end by 5 bases; junction bases not matched to a gene: 4. CDR3 loop: CASSSQGRNEKLFF. The CDR3 nucleotides read TGTGCCAGCAGTTCACAGGGGAGGAATGAAAAACTGTTTTTT.